This section outlines one T cell receptor beta chain sequence together with its context. Method: immunoSEQ multiplex PCR; TCRdb's copy keeps in-frame clones and lacks some. The repertoire holds around 310,000 clones, 80% seen once, with over 5.5% in the top ten. These data are taken from a study of cytotoxic CD8 clonotypes in ibrutinib-treated CLL. Trimming cost V 0 bases and J 3 bases, with 6 bases left between them. CDR3 length: 14 residues. The germline CDR1 and CDR2 sequences are LGHNA and YSLEER. V usage is TRBV4-3 and J usage is TRBJ2-1, with no clear D. The starting material was PBMCs, obtained before ibrutinib treatment. The sequence was collected from a human donor with chronic lymphocytic leukemia. This chain's CDR3 is CASSQDNNYNEQFF. The CDR3 bases are TGCGCCAGCAGCCAAGATAATAACTACAATGAGCAGTTCTTC.